The clone carrying this TCR beta chain was recorded only once. Clones were read by immunoSEQ multiplex PCR, and TCRdb kept only the in-frame ones, dropping some. The sample has around 230,000 clones; around 88% are singletons. This sample is drawn from a study of cytomegalovirus exposure and HLA in healthy donors. Study as a whole: The roughly 130 validation repertoires used the same platform as the approximately 670 first-cohort repertoires (as reported by a later analysis).

Germline CDR1 reads MGHRA; CDR2 reads YSYEKL. Losses at the gene ends were 8 bases for V and 8 bases for J; bases not matched to a gene: 13. The CDR3 runs to 15 residues. V usage is TRBV4-1 and J usage is TRBJ2-1; 9 nucleotides align to TRBD2. The TCR comes from a woman in her thirties in good health and CMV-seropositive. Input material: PBMCs. The CDR3, as DNA: TGCGCCAGCCGGTACCAGACTAGCGGTATGTATGAGCAGTTCTTC. Protein: CASRYQTSGMYEQFF.